This note documents a single T cell receptor beta chain sequence. What it binds is unknown. Germline CDR1 DFQATT, CDR2 SNEGSKA (reference sequence). V lost 0 bases, J lost 4 bases, and 11 bases stayed unmatched. The CDR3 consists of 16 residues. Graves' hyperthyroidism is called stable when ophthalmopathy does not progress within 18 months. Exclusion followed for patients with uncontrolled infection, other autoimmune disease, pregnancy or lactation. The PBMCs were sourced from fresh peripheral blood (about 9.7 ml). The entry originates in a study of T cells in Graves' hyperthyroidism and ophthalmopathy. Overall study findings and caveats: Within blood appeared most thyroid clonotypes that had expanded above 0.001.

Amplification of TCR beta CDR3 regions used RNA as the template. HTBI primers were employed in a first-round RT-PCR of the TCR CDR3. TCRdb reprocessed the multiplex PCR reads with MiXCR, giving one entry per CDR3 protein. The sample includes 700,000 to 850,000 distinct CDR3 sequences, approximately 40% seen only once; the top ten take around 29%. Material: blood. This chain connects TRBV20-1 to TRBJ2-5, with TRBD1 matching 7 bases. The TCR originated in a middle-aged woman with Graves' hyperthyroidism. The CDR3 DNA is TGCAGTGCTAGAGATTTTCGACAGGGCCGGGGAGAGACCCAGTACTTC. Encoded protein: CSARDFRQGRGETQYF.